This passage covers 10 T cell receptor beta chains from one sample sequenced in a study of identical twins (dated by TCRdb to 2016 to 2018). Receptor libraries were prepared by 5' RACE. Instrument on record: Illumina HiSeq 2000. Through fastp at Q25 and MiXCR, TCRdb rebuilt clones from the public reads, retaining in-frame beta chains. One record per CDR3 amino acid sequence lists the most common genes and DNA. Counted in this sample were fewer than 650,000 distinct CDR3 sequences; under 8.5% of them appeared once. The ten largest clonotypes hold 1.5% to 2% of the sample. These same records also appear under a second study, on yellow fever vaccine responses in identical twins.

The sequenced sample was PBMCs. These receptors came from a woman aged 18 to 35 in good health.

The chain joins TRBV7-9 to TRBJ2-5; D uncertain. Germline V gives CDR1 SEHNR, CDR2 FQNEAQ (reference sequence). The CDR3 extends over 12 amino acids. V dropped 5 bases and J dropped 5 bases, with 9 bases sitting between them. The CDR3, as DNA: TGTGCCAGCAGCATTGAGTGGGAGACCCAGTACTTC. It yields the protein CASSIEWETQYF.

This clonotype was recorded a few times. The genes are TRBV5-4 and TRBJ2-7; D call uncertain. Germline CDR1 and CDR2: SGHNT and YYREEE (reference sequence). V lost 0 bases, J lost 5 bases, and 9 bases lay in between. CDR3 length equals 13 residues. In DNA, the CDR3 is TGTGCCAGCAGCTTGGGGGCGCAGGACGAGCAGTACTTC. The encoded protein is CASSLGAQDEQYF.

This clonotype was observed a few times. This chain joins TRBV20-1 and TRBJ2-7; 10 bases match TRBD2. V trimming: 2 bases; J trimming: 5 bases; junction bases outside the gene matches: 6. CDR3 length: 14 residues. Germline V CDR1 and CDR2: DFQATT, SNEGSKA (reference sequence). CDR3 nucleotides: TGCAGTGCTAGATGGCTAGCGGGAGATAACGAGCAGTACTTC. It is translated as CSARWLAGDNEQYF.

This clonotype was found a few times. The chain employs TRBV7-2 and TRBJ2-3; maybe TRBD2 (7 bases). This CDR3 has 17 amino acids. Per germline, CDR1 SGHTA and CDR2 FQGNSA. Trimming left V 2 bases short and J 2 bases short, with 17 bases between. The chain's CDR3 is CASSLNRGLAATDTQYF. The CDR3 DNA reads as TGTGCCAGCAGCTTAAACCGGGGGCTAGCGGCCACAGATACGCAGTATTTT.

This clonotype was counted between two and nine times. This rearrangement joins TRBV10-3 to TRBJ2-1; maybe TRBD2 (6 bases). This CDR3 region has 14 residues. The V gene lost 5 bases and the J gene lost 3 bases, with 11 bases spanning the gap. CDR1 and CDR2 from the germline V gene are ENHRY and SYGVKD. In nucleotides, the CDR3 is TGTGCCATCAGTCCTGGGGGACTCTACAATGAGCAGTTCTTC. It codes for CAISPGGLYNEQFF.

J is TRBJ2-1 and V is TRBV10-3; 10 nucleotides agree with TRBD2. Germline V CDR1 and CDR2: ENHRY, SYGVKD. V gave up 4 bases and J gave up 6 bases; unmatched junction bases: 9. This CDR3 is 16 amino acids long. The CDR3, as DNA: TGTGCCATCAGTGTCGGCCCAGCGGGAGGGCGCAATGAGCAGTTCTTC. Encoded protein: CAISVGPAGGRNEQFF.

This clonotype was detected many times. The chain links TRBV14 to TRBJ2-7; a possible D gene is TRBD2 (6 bases). The CDR3 covers 12 residues. V was trimmed by 5 bases and J by 3 bases, leaving 8 bases between them. Germline V lookup: CDR1 SGHDN, CDR2 FVKESK. The CDR3 reads CASSIGGYEQYF. The CDR3 nucleotides read TGTGCCAGCAGCATCGGGGGCTACGAGCAGTACTTC.

In this sample, this clonotype turned up a few times. The CDR3 bases are TGCAGTGCTAGAGCGGACGGGGGAGGAGAGCAGTACTTC. The encoded protein is CSARADGGGEQYF. V is TRBV20-1 and J is TRBJ2-7, with D perhaps TRBD2 (6 bases). V gave up 1 base and J gave up 7 bases, with 14 bases separating them. Germline V gene data show CDR1 as DFQATT and CDR2 as SNEGSKA (reference sequence). The CDR3 is 13 residues long.

This clonotype was found a few times. The V and J genes are TRBV5-1 and TRBJ2-5; 9 bases fit TRBD1. The germline V gene encodes CDR1 SGHRS and CDR2 YFSETQ. Trimming at V came to 5 bases and at J to 2 bases, leaving 4 bases not matched to a gene. The CDR3 is 14 amino acids. The CDR3 DNA reads TGCGCCAGCAGTACGACAGGGGGACAAGAGACCCAGTACTTC. Protein product: CASSTTGGQETQYF.

The chain recombines TRBV11-2 with TRBJ2-7; 7 bases are shared with TRBD2. The CDR3 is made up of 14 amino acids. Trimming took 5 bases from V and 3 from J; bases not matched to a gene: 7. Looked up from germline, CDR1 is SGHAT and CDR2 is FQNNGV. The CDR3 sequence is CASSPGTINYEQYF. In DNA, the CDR3 is TGTGCCAGCAGCCCGGGGACTATTAACTACGAGCAGTACTTC.